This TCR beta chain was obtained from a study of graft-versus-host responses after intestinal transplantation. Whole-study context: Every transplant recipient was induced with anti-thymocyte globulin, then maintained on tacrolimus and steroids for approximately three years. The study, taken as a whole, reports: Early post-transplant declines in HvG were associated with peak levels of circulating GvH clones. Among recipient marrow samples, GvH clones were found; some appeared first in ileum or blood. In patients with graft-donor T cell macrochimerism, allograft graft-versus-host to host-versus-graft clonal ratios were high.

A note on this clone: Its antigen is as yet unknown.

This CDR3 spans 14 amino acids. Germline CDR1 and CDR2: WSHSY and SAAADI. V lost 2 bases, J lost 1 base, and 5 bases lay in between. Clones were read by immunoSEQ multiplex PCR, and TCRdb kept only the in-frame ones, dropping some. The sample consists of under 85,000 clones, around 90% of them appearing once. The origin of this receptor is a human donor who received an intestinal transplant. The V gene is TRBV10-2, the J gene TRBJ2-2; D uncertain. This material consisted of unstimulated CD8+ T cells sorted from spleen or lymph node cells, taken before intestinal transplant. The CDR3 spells CASSENWNTGELFF. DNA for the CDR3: TGCGCCAGCAGTGAGAACTGGAACACCGGGGAGCTGTTTTTT.